This is a list of T cell receptor beta chains from one sample in a study of vaccination and CD4 T cells after COVID-19. MiXCR, run by TCRdb on the PCR reads, gives a single entry per CDR3 protein. Seen here are roughly 16,000 distinct CDR3 sequences, 52% observed once, and the top ten hold about an eighth. Antigens of these TCRs are unknown. The sequenced material came from CD4+ T cells from blood, cultured in vitro. These receptor sequences come from a human donor who had recovered from COVID-19. The CDR3 runs from the conserved cysteine through the conserved F or W. A clone size is listed for some rows: how often the clone was seen (once, few, many), or a class if it is expanded.

-	TRBJ2-7	TRBV5-1	CASSISHTSNEQYF
few	TRBJ2-1	TRBV24-1	CATSDLPVAGTYNEQFF
-	TRBJ2-7	TRBV20-1	CSAWRGRGYEQYF
-	TRBJ2-7	TRBV11-3	CASSLRVDEQYF
-	TRBJ1-2	TRBV28	CASSPGNYGYTF
-	TRBJ2-1	TRBV20-1	CGALAGEGGNEQFF
-	TRBJ1-1	TRBV11-3	CASSQGDNTEAFF
-	TRBJ1-1	TRBV10-3	CAISESGRGTEAFF
-	TRBJ2-3	TRBV28	CASSLNSGDTQYF
-	TRBJ2-2	TRBV11-1	CASSLTEPNTGELFF
-	TRBJ2-1	TRBV10-2	CASSESSGVLGNEQFF
few	TRBJ1-2	TRBV6-2/TRBV6-3	CASSRTGRLGYTF